This T cell receptor (beta chain) was identified during a study of CXCR3-negative and CXCR3-positive naive CD8 T cells. The TRB cDNA libraries were prepared by 5' RACE with UMI labels. TCRdb re-called the 5' RACE reads; one entry per CDR3 protein, DNA not given. This listing includes roughly 110,000 distinct CDR3 sequences. With regard to this clonotype: What it recognizes is unknown.

Germline-derived CDR1 and CDR2 are SEHNR and FQNEAQ (reference sequence). There are 12 residues in the CDR3. Regarding the study as a whole: CXCR3-negative naive cells had less hydrophobic TRB CDR3s than did CXCR3-positive naive cells. Relative to memory CD8+ cells, whose diversity was much lower, both naive subsets had comparably high diversity.

Material for sequencing was naive CXCR3+ CD8+ T cells from blood. Subset of the sample: CD45RO-CCR7+CD27+CD95- naive CD8+ T cells expressing CXCR3 (TNR3+). The clonotype comes from a human donor in good health. Some clones in this sample may be carry-over from other donors' samples. This chain joins TRBV7-9 and TRBJ2-1; TCRdb's D call of TRBD1 is untestable without DNA. This CDR3 reads CAIRTGLNEQFF. Looking up the rest from reference TRBV7-9 and TRBJ2-1 gives the full variable domain: DTGVSQNPRHKITKRGQNVTFRCDPISEHNRLYWYRQTLGQGPEFLTYFQNEAQLEKSRLLSDRFSAERPKGSFSTLEIQRTEQGDSAMYLCAIRTGLNEQFFGPGTRLTVL.